A single sample is the source of the 28 T cell receptor beta chains below, sequenced in a study of OX40 agonist ivuxolimab in advanced cancers. Data came from immunoSEQ multiplex PCR; TCRdb stores just in-frame clones and leaves some out. The sample comprises around 48,000 clones, around 83% of which are singletons, and around 10% rests with the top ten. Sequences were derived from CD4+ or CD8+ T cells sorted from blood, sampled in a trial of the OX40 agonist ivuxolimab. The receptors come from an adult with an advanced solid tumor such as melanoma, head and neck, liver or kidney cancer.

This rearrangement joins TRBV28 to TRBJ1-2; a weak D match, TRBD1 (6 bases). The CDR3 runs to 15 residues. V was shortened by 5 bases and J by 5 bases, with 18 bases between the two germline ends. The V gene's germline CDR1 is MDHEN and CDR2 SYDVKM. CDR3 nucleotide sequence: TGTGCCAGCAGTCCATCGCCGGGACAAGATTATGGCTACACCTTC. It codes for CASSPSPGQDYGYTF.

V and J are TRBV28 and TRBJ2-1; D possibly uses TRBD1 or TRBD2 (5 bases each). The CDR3 is 17 residues long. CDR1 is MDHEN and CDR2 is SYDVKM in the germline V gene. V was cut by 6 bases and J by 6 bases, with 24 bases left in between. For the CDR3, the DNA is TGTGCCAGCAGGACCAGGAAAGCGGAACTGAGGGGCAATGAGCAGTTCTTC. It yields the protein CASRTRKAELRGNEQFF.

The CDR3, as DNA: TGTGCCAGCAGTTTAGCGGAGCCCGGGACAGGGTTGGAGGAGCAGTACTTC. It encodes CASSLAEPGTGLEEQYF. This sequence joins TRBV28 and TRBJ2-7; 9 positions match TRBD1. CDR1 MDHEN and CDR2 SYDVKM come from the germline V gene. V lost 2 bases and J lost 7; bases outside the gene matches: 15. There are 17 residues in the CDR3.

This clone has only one observation. V usage is TRBV2 and J usage is TRBJ1-3, with D possibly being TRBD1 (6 bases). The CDR3 spans 14 residues. Trimming shortened V by 6 bases and J by 2 bases, and 11 bases separated the two germline ends. Germline V gives CDR1 SNHLY, CDR2 FYNNEI. In nucleotides, the CDR3 is TGTGCCAGCAGCGTACAGGGCGCTGGAAACACCATATATTTT. Translated: CASSVQGAGNTIYF.

Points on this clone: The junction and the germline gene differ at one end; a read error may be behind it. The chain combines TRBV6-1 with TRBJ2-7; possible D gene TRBD1, 5 bases. Germline loops: CDR1 MNHNS, CDR2 SASEGT. The CDR3 is 11 residues long. DNA for the CDR3: TGTGCCAGCAGTTTAGAGGACACCCTAGACTTC. It translates to CASSLEDTLDF.

CDR3 in DNA: TGTGCCAGCAGGGTCGGGAACACTGAAGCTTTCTTT. It is translated as CASRVGNTEAFF. The chain uses TRBV6-5 and TRBJ1-1; no clear D gene. CDR1 and CDR2 from the germline V gene are MNHEY and SVGAGI. The V gene lost 6 bases and the J gene lost 1 base, with 6 bases spanning the gap. This CDR3 is 12 amino acids long.

The chain recombines TRBV30 with TRBJ2-7; D is ambiguous. CDR3 length equals 14 residues. V shed 1 base and J shed 6 bases, with 16 bases lying between them. Germline values: CDR1 GTSNPN, CDR2 SVGIG (reference sequence). CDR3 amino acids: CAWSGTGLGVEQYF. In DNA, the CDR3 is TGTGCCTGGAGTGGTACCGGGCTAGGAGTCGAGCAGTACTTC.

J is TRBJ1-1 and V is TRBV5-6, with D possibly TRBD1 on 5 matching bases. CDR3 size: 14 residues. The germline CDR1 and CDR2 sequences are SGHDT and YYEEEE. V dropped 3 bases and J dropped 1 base, with 10 bases sitting between them. The CDR3 DNA is TGTGCCAGCAGCTCGGGGGACTCGAACACTGAAGCTTTCTTT. Amino acid sequence: CASSSGDSNTEAFF.

V usage is TRBV28 and J usage is TRBJ2-2; a possible D gene is TRBD1 (7 bases). The V end was cut by 4 bases, the J end by 7 bases, with 16 bases between. Germline CDR1 reads MDHEN; CDR2 reads SYDVKM. The CDR3 extends over 15 amino acids. Written as DNA, the CDR3 is TGTGCCAGCAGTTGGGGTGGAGGGGGCGGCGGGGAGCTGTTTTTT. Protein sequence: CASSWGGGGGGELFF.

The chain carries TRBV5-6 and TRBJ2-7, with 9 bases identical to TRBD1. Looked up from germline, CDR1 is SGHDT and CDR2 is YYEEEE. Losses at the gene ends were 4 bases for V and 0 bases for J; bases not matched to a gene: 14. The CDR3 is 18 residues long. CDR3 bases: TGTGCCAGCAGCCTCGTCCCGGGACAGGGCCCAAGCTCCTACGAGCAGTACTTC. It is translated as CASSLVPGQGPSSYEQYF. Full variable domain (outside the CDR3, taken from reference TRBV5-6 and TRBJ2-7): DAGVTQSPTHLIKTRGQQVTLRCSPKSGHDTVSWYQQALGQGPQFIFQYYEEEERQRGNFPDRFSGHQFPNYSSELNVNALLLGDSALYLCASSLVPGQGPSSYEQYFGPGTRLTVT.

The rearrangement joins TRBV28 to TRBJ2-1; 7 bases are shared with TRBD2. This CDR3 comprises 13 residues. The germline CDR1 and CDR2 sequences are MDHEN and SYDVKM. Trimming removed 4 bases from V and 9 bases from J; junction bases left unmatched: 6. The CDR3 spells CASSSLGGSEQFF. The DNA for the CDR3 is TGTGCCAGCAGTTCCCTGGGAGGGAGTGAGCAGTTCTTC.

The genes are TRBV27 and TRBJ1-5, with 9 positions matching TRBD1. Germline CDR1 reads MNHEY; CDR2 reads SMNVEV (reference sequence). J lost 6 bases, V lost 6 bases, and 12 bases had no gene match. The CDR3 contains 16 residues. CDR3 region: CASSRSPGTGSQPQHF. Written as DNA, the CDR3 is TGTGCCAGCAGCCGCTCCCCCGGGACAGGGAGTCAGCCCCAGCATTTT.

J is TRBJ2-1 and V is TRBV5-5; D gene ambiguous. Trimming took 0 bases from V and 9 from J, leaving 16 bases between them. There are 15 residues in the CDR3. Looked up from germline, CDR1 is SGHKS and CDR2 is YYEKEE (reference sequence). The CDR3 nucleotides are TGTGCCAGCAGCTTGGTCCCCACTAACAGTGTTGAGCAGTTCTTC. It encodes CASSLVPTNSVEQFF.

The genes are TRBV21-1 and TRBJ2-4; TRBD2 was called by the table and not checked on the DNA. TRBV21-1 is flagged as a pseudogene. The CDR3 is 16 residues long. CDR3 residues: CASSKRSGRAGDIQYF. CDR3 DNA sequence: TGTGCCAGCAGCAAACGAAGCGGGAGGGCCGGGGACATTCAGTACTTC.

V usage is TRBV11-2 and J usage is TRBJ2-5; D not resolved. The CDR3 length is 15 residues. CDR1 is SGHAT, CDR2 FQNNGV, per germline. V lost 5 bases and J 2 bases, leaving 15 bases between the germline ends. Here the CDR3 reads CASSLQPKSQETQYF. CDR3 in DNA: TGTGCCAGCAGCCTCCAACCGAAGAGTCAAGAGACCCAGTACTTC.

This clone was counted only a few times. This chain links TRBV11-2 with TRBJ2-1; the D gene is possibly TRBD2 (6 bases). Trimming took off 4 bases at V and 4 bases at J, with 20 bases between the two ends. This CDR3 is built from 17 residues. Germline V gene lookup returns CDR1 SGHAT and CDR2 FQNNGV. CDR3 loop: CASSSLFGSGAYNEQFF. The DNA for the CDR3 is TGTGCCAGCAGCTCCCTTTTCGGGAGCGGAGCTTACAATGAGCAGTTCTTC.

The sample holds one count of this clone. The chain uses TRBV19 and TRBJ2-7; D call uncertain. The germline V gene encodes CDR1 LNHDA and CDR2 SQIVND (reference sequence). Trimming pared 5 bases from V and 2 bases from J, leaving 16 bases between. The CDR3 length is 15 residues. The CDR3 coding sequence is TGTGCCAGTAGTTCCTTGGGGTCAACCACCTACGAGCAGTACTTC. It codes for CASSSLGSTTYEQYF.

The chain recombines TRBV5-1 with TRBJ2-1; 9 bases are shared with TRBD2. The CDR3 spans 15 residues. The germline CDR1 and CDR2 sequences are SGHRS and YFSETQ. The J segment lost 5 bases and the V segment lost 5 bases, leaving 8 bases of the junction unmatched. This CDR3 reads CASRTSGRRNNEQFF. CDR3 coding DNA: TGCGCCAGCAGAACAAGCGGGAGGCGTAACAATGAGCAGTTCTTC.

This clone was recorded a few times. The V and J genes are TRBV6-1 and TRBJ2-7; D remains ambiguous. CDR3 length: 13 residues. The germline CDR1 and CDR2 sequences are MNHNS and SASEGT. The V and J ends lost 3 bases and 0 bases respectively, with 6 bases between them. The CDR3, as DNA: TGTGCCAGCAGTGATGACATCTCCTACGAGCAGTACTTC. Its translation: CASSDDISYEQYF.

The rearrangement links TRBV5-1 to TRBJ1-5; no reliable D call. The V gene lost 4 bases and the J gene lost 1 base, with 12 bases spanning the gap. CDR1 and CDR2 from the germline V gene are SGHRS and YFSETQ. CDR3 length equals 15 residues. The CDR3 loop reads CASSIGPESNQPQHF. CDR3 in DNA: TGCGCCAGCAGCATCGGACCGGAGAGCAATCAGCCCCAGCATTTT. Filled out from reference TRBV5-1 and TRBJ1-5, the complete variable domain reads KAGVTQTPRYLIKTRGQQVTLSCSPISGHRSVSWYQQTPGQGLQFLFEYFSETQRNKGNFPGRFSGRQFSNSRSEMNVSTLELGDSALYLCASSIGPESNQPQHFGDGTRLSIL.

This clone was detected a few times. This chain uses TRBV5-1 with TRBJ2-1; 7 bases align to TRBD2. This CDR3 spans 16 amino acids. J was trimmed by 0 bases and V by 6 bases; bases with no gene match: 9. The germline CDR1 and CDR2 sequences are SGHRS and YFSETQ. The CDR3 here is CASNKAGTHSYNEQFF. CDR3 DNA: TGCGCCAGCAATAAAGCGGGAACCCACTCCTACAATGAGCAGTTCTTC.

The V gene is TRBV7-2, the J gene TRBJ2-1; TRBD2 aligns across 11 bases. Trimming at V came to 1 base and at J to 3 bases, leaving 11 bases not matched to a gene. This CDR3 spans 19 amino acids. Germline loops: CDR1 SGHTA, CDR2 FQGNSA. The CDR3: CASSLGAGTSGTFYNEQFF. CDR3 in DNA: TGTGCCAGCAGCTTAGGCGCCGGGACTAGCGGAACTTTCTACAATGAGCAGTTCTTC.

The chain carries TRBV9 and TRBJ1-2; D unresolved. Germline CDR1 and CDR2: SGDLS and YYNGEE. V was cut by 0 bases and J by 7 bases, with 10 bases left in between. The CDR3 length is 13 residues. The CDR3 loop is CASSVGGYGGYTF. In nucleotides, the CDR3 is TGTGCCAGCAGCGTAGGAGGGTACGGTGGCTACACCTTC.

The genes are TRBV28 and TRBJ2-7; TRBD1 agrees at 9 bases. Germline V gives CDR1 MDHEN, CDR2 SYDVKM. The J segment lost 4 bases and the V segment lost 4 bases, leaving 2 bases of the junction unmatched. The CDR3 is 13 residues long. Here the CDR3 reads CASSYRGPYEQYF. DNA for the CDR3: TGTGCCAGCAGTTACAGGGGGCCGTACGAGCAGTACTTC. Full variable domain (outside the CDR3, taken from reference TRBV28 and TRBJ2-7): DVKVTQSSRYLVKRTGEKVFLECVQDMDHENMFWYRQDPGLGLRLIYFSYDVKMKEKGDIPEGYSVSREKKERFSLILESASTNQTSMYLCASSYRGPYEQYFGPGTRLTVT.

The V and J genes are TRBV9 and TRBJ2-2, with D possibly matching TRBD2 (6 bases). Germline values: CDR1 SGDLS, CDR2 YYNGEE. The CDR3 has 16 amino acids. The germline V and J ends were trimmed by 3 bases and 0 bases, with 12 bases remaining between them. Here the CDR3 reads CASSEASGANTGELFF. The CDR3 DNA reads as TGTGCCAGCAGCGAAGCCTCGGGGGCGAACACCGGGGAGCTGTTTTTT.

This rearrangement joins TRBV10-3 to TRBJ1-2, with 11 bases fitting TRBD1. Trimming took 3 bases from V and 8 from J; bases not matched to a gene: 8. The CDR3 loop spans 15 amino acids. The germline gives CDR1 ENHRY, CDR2 SYGVKD. The CDR3 region has the DNA TGTGCCATCAGTGACGCTGGACAGGGGGCGTGGGGCTACACCTTC. Translation gives CAISDAGQGAWGYTF.

The chain employs TRBV7-9 and TRBJ1-2, with no clear D. Deletions cut 5 bases from V and 7 bases from J, with 20 bases between. The CDR3 runs 15 residues. CDR1 and CDR2 from the germline V gene are SEHNR and FQNEAQ (reference sequence). CDR3 nucleotide sequence: TGTGCCAGCAGCCCCAAGGAGTTTCCCTATGGTGGCTACACCTTC. It encodes CASSPKEFPYGGYTF.

This rearrangement joins TRBV28 to TRBJ2-2, with TRBD1 identical over 11 bases. After removal of 6 bases from V and 1 base from J, the junction contained 7 bases not matched to a gene. There are 17 residues in the CDR3. The germline V gene encodes CDR1 MDHEN and CDR2 SYDVKM. The CDR3 protein is CASSPDRGQGNTGELFF. The CDR3 DNA reads as TGTGCCAGCAGCCCGGACAGGGGGCAAGGGAACACCGGGGAGCTGTTTTTT.